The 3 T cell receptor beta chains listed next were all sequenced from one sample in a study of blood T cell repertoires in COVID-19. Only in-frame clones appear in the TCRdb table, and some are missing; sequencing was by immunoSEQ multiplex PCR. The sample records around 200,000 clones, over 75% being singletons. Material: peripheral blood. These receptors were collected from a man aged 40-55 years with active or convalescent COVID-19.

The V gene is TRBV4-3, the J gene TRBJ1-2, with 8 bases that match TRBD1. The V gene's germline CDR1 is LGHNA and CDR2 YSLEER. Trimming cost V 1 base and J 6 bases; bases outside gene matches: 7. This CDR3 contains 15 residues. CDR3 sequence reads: CASSQALDREHGYTF. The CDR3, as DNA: TGCGCCAGCAGCCAAGCCCTGGACAGGGAGCATGGCTACACCTTC.

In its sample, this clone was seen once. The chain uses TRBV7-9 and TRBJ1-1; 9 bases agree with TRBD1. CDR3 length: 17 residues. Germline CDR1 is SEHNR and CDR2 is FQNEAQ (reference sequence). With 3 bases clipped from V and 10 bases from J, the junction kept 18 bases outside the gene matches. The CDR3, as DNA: TGTGCCAGCAGCTTCAGCGGATTCGACAGGGGGAGTATGAGAGCTTTCTTT. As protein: CASSFSGFDRGSMRAFF.

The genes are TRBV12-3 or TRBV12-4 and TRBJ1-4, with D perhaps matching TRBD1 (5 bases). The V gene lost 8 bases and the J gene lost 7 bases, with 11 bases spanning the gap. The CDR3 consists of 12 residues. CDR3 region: CASRQGGEKLFF. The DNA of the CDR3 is TGTGCCAGCCGTCAGGGTGGTGAAAAACTGTTTTTT.